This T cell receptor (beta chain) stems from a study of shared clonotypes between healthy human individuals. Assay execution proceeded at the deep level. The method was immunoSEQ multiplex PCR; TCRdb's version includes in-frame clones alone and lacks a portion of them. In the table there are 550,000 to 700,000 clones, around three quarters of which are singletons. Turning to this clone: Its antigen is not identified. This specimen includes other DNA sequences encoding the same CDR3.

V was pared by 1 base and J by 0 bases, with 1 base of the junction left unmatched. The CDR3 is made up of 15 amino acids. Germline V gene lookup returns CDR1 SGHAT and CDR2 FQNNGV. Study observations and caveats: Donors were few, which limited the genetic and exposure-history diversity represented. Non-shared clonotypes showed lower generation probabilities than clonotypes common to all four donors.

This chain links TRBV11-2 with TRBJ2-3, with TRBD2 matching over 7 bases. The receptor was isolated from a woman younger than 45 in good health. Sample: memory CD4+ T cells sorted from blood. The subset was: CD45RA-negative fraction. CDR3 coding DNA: TGTGCCAGCAGCTTAGTCGGGGGGAGCACAGATACGCAGTATTTT. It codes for CASSLVGGSTDTQYF. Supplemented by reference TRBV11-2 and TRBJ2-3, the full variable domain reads EAGVAQSPRYKIIEKRQSVAFWCNPISGHATLYWYQQILGQGPKLLIQFQNNGVVDDSQLPKDRFSAERLKGVDSTLKIQPAKLEDSAVYLCASSLVGGSTDTQYFGPGTRLTVL.